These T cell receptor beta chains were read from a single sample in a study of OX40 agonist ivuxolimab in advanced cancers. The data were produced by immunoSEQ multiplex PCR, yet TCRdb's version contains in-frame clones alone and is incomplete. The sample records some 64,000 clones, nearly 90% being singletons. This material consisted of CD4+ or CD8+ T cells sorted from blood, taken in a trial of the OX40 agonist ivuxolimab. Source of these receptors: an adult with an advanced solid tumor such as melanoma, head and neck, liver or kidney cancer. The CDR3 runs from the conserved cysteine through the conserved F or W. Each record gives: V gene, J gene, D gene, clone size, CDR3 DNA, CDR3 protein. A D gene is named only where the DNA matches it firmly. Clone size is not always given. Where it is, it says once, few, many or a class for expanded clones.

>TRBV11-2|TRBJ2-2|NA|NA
TGTGCCAGCAGCTTAGTCGAGAACACCGGGGAGCTGTTTTTT
CASSLVENTGELFF
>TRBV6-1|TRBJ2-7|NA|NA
TGTGCCAGCAGTCTAGACCTCCAGGCCCACGAGCAGTACTTC
CASSLDLQAHEQYF
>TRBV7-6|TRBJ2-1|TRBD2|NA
TGTGCCAGCAGCTTTTCAGGACTGAGCGGGGGGGCCCGTTCCTACAATGAGCAGTTCTTC
CASSFSGLSGGARSYNEQFF
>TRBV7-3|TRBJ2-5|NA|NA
TGTGCCAGCAGCTTAGCCCCACCGGGGCTAGGAGGGGAGACCCAGTACTTC
CASSLAPPGLGGETQYF
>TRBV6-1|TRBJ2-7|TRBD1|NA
TGTGCCAGCAGTGAAGGGCCGACAGGGCTCGGCGAGCAGTACTTC
CASSEGPTGLGEQYF
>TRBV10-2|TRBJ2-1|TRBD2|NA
TGCGCCAGCAACCTAGCGGGGGGGCGGGACAATGAGCAGTTCTTC
CASNLAGGRDNEQFF
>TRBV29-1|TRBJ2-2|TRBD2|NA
TGCAGCGTCTGGAGCGGGGGGTTCGCCGGGGAGCTGTTTTTT
CSVWSGGFAGELFF
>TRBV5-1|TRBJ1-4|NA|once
TGCGCCAGCAGCTTGGCCTCGGCCCCATGGAGTGAAAAACTGTTTTTT
CASSLASAPWSEKLFF
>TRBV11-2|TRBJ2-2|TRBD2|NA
TGTGCCAGCAGCTTAGCACCCGGACTAGCGGGGGGCCAATTGGGAGAGCTGTTTTTT
CASSLAPGLAGGQLGELFF
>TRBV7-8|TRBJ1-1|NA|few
TGTGCCAGCAGCTTCAGGGGTGGGGCTGTTGAAGCTTTCTTT
CASSFRGGAVEAFF
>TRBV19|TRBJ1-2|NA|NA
TGTGCCAGTAGTATCCCAGAAAGGAACTATGGCTACACCTTC
CASSIPERNYGYTF
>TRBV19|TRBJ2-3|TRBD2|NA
TGTGCCAGTAGAGAGACTTTGACAGCGGGGCACACAGATACGCAGTATTTT
CASRETLTAGHTDTQYF
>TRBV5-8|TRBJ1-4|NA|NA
TGTGCCAGCAGCTTGTACGGGGCAGGAGGAAGGGAAAAACTGTTTTTT
CASSLYGAGGREKLFF
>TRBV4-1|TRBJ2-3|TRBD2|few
TGCGCCAGCAGCCAAGAAAGCGGGGGCACAGATACGCAGTATTTT
CASSQESGGTDTQYF
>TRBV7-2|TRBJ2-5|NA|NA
TGTGCCAGCAGCCTCAGGGCCGTGGAGACCCAGTACTTC
CASSLRAVETQYF
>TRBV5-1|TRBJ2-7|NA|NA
TGCGCCAGCAGCTCAACTAGCTCCTACGAGCAGTACTTC
CASSSTSSYEQYF
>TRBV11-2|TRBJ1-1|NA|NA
TGTGCCAGCAGCATACGGACAGCTCAAAACACTGAAGCTTTCTTT
CASSIRTAQNTEAFF